This TCR beta chain was profiled in a study of graft-versus-host responses after intestinal transplantation. Whole-study findings and limits: Peak levels of circulating GvH clones tracked with early post-transplant HvG declines. Among recipient marrow samples, GvH clones were found; some appeared first in ileum or blood.

This clone was picked up one time. Antigen: not known. The germline V gene encodes CDR1 LNHDA and CDR2 SQIVND (reference sequence). Losses at the gene ends were 6 bases for V and 6 bases for J; bases not matched to a gene: 6. The CDR3 has 15 amino acids. TCRdb's copy holds only in-frame clones and misses some; the assay was immunoSEQ multiplex PCR. The sample records 90,000 or so clones, roughly 80% being singletons. The receptor's source is a human donor who received an intestinal transplant. The chain couples TRBV19 to TRBJ1-5, with 12 bases identical to TRBD1. This material consisted of unstimulated CD4+ T cells sorted from spleen or lymph node cells, taken before intestinal transplant. For the CDR3, the DNA is TGTGCCAGTAGCGGGACAGGGGGCGGTATTCAGCCCCAGCATTTT. As protein: CASSGTGGGIQPQHF.